The 18 T cell receptor beta chains below were found in one sample sequenced in a study of naive and memory T cell subsets. TCR cDNA received a 3' ligated oligonucleotide that carried a UMI. The SP2 primer and nested alpha and beta constant region primers amplified ligated cDNA in four rounds. TCRdb re-called the UMI-ligation and nested PCR reads through MiXCR, storing one row per CDR3 protein. The sample lists around 24,000 distinct CDR3 sequences, roughly 5.2% occurring once. Sequenced material: blood. The receptor source for this set is an adult in good health.

This clonotype was picked up many times. This rearrangement joins TRBV11-2 to TRBJ2-5; no firm D call. The CDR3 is made up of 13 amino acids. Germline-derived CDR1 and CDR2 are SGHAT and FQNNGV. Trimming left V 1 base short and J 0 bases short, with 3 bases between. CDR3: CASSLGHQETQYF. DNA for the CDR3: TGTGCCAGCAGCTTAGGGCACCAAGAGACCCAGTACTTC.

This clonotype came up many times. The J gene is TRBJ2-6, the V gene TRBV9; D is uncertain. There are 17 residues in the CDR3. Trimming removed 0 bases from V and 2 bases from J, with 12 bases in between. Germline lookup yields CDR1 SGDLS and CDR2 YYNGEE. The CDR3 DNA follows: TGTGCCAGCAGCGTAGGCGGCAGCTTCCCTGGGGCCAACGTCCTGACTTTC. Translating gives CASSVGGSFPGANVLTF.

This clonotype was counted ten times or more. The V call is TRBV28, the J call TRBJ2-1; TRBD2 matches at 7 bases. Unmatched junction bases numbered 9, after V lost 4 bases and J lost 9 bases. Per the germline V gene, CDR1 is MDHEN and CDR2 is SYDVKM. The CDR3 loop spans 14 amino acids. Written as DNA, the CDR3 is TGTGCCAGCAGTTGGGGAGGGACTATCGGTGAGCAGTTCTTC. It is translated as CASSWGGTIGEQFF.

This clonotype was detected many times. The chain couples TRBV5-1 to TRBJ2-1; 7 nucleotides match TRBD2. CDR1 and CDR2 (germline): SGHRS, YFSETQ. The CDR3 spans 16 residues. V dropped 0 bases and J dropped 8; count of bases not matched to a gene: 11. CDR3 sequence: CASSLAEGRALDEQFF. The CDR3 DNA sequence: TGCGCCAGCAGCTTGGCCGAGGGGAGGGCTTTGGATGAGCAGTTCTTC.

This clonotype was recorded many times. The chain uses TRBV15 and TRBJ2-6; D unresolved. With 0 bases removed from V and 1 base from J, the gap between germline ends came to 7 bases. The CDR3 totals 16 residues. The germline V gene has CDR1 LNHNV and CDR2 YYDKDF (reference sequence). CDR3 residues: CATSRDGVSGANVLTF. The CDR3 nucleotides are TGTGCCACCAGCAGAGATGGAGTGTCTGGGGCCAACGTCCTGACTTTC.

Ten or more counts support this clonotype. This sequence joins TRBV5-1 and TRBJ2-7, with D perhaps being TRBD1 or TRBD2 (5 bases each). Trimming stripped 3 bases from V and 5 bases from J, with 18 bases between. CDR1 and CDR2 (germline): SGHRS, YFSETQ. The CDR3 is 15 residues long. In DNA form, the CDR3 reads TGCGCCAGCAGCTCGAATGTAGGGACGAAGGACGAGCAGTACTTC. It codes for CASSSNVGTKDEQYF.

The chain joins TRBV29-1 to TRBJ2-5; maybe TRBD2 (5 bases). Germline V gene lookup returns CDR1 SQVTM and CDR2 ANQGSEA. This CDR3 contains 13 residues. V was trimmed by 4 bases and J by 4 bases, leaving 13 bases between them. The CDR3 DNA follows: TGCAGCGTTGCCCGGGGAAGCGGAGAGACCCAGTACTTC. Protein product: CSVARGSGETQYF.

This clonotype was counted ten times or more. The chain joins TRBV10-3 to TRBJ2-3; D might be TRBD2 (5 bases). Germline V CDR1 and CDR2: ENHRY, SYGVKD. The CDR3 has 17 residues. The V end lost 5 bases, the J end lost 1 base, and 19 bases lay between the germline ends. The CDR3 is CAISPLPSSGRTDTQYF. CDR3 in DNA: TGTGCCATCAGTCCTTTACCGTCAAGCGGCCGCACAGATACGCAGTATTTT.

At least ten counts were recorded for this clonotype. The V gene is TRBV14, the J gene TRBJ2-3; D is ambiguous. The V end lost 4 bases, the J end lost 7 bases, and 12 bases lay between the germline ends. There are 13 residues in the CDR3. Germline assignment: CDR1 SGHDN and CDR2 FVKESK. The CDR3 DNA reads TGTGCCAGCAGCCGCAACACCCTCAATACGCAGTATTTT. Translated: CASSRNTLNTQYF.

This clonotype was counted ten times or more. The chain joins TRBV21-1 to TRBJ2-1; no check of the table's D call, TRBD1, against the DNA was made. TRBV21-1 is marked as a pseudogene. The length of the CDR3 is 14 residues. Here the CDR3 reads CASRNAIRDNEQFF. CDR3 coding DNA: TGTGCCAGCAGGAACGCCATCCGGGACAATGAGCAGTTCTTC.

This clonotype was observed a single time. This sequence joins TRBV14 and TRBJ2-7; 7 nucleotides match TRBD1. The CDR3 runs to 15 residues. Germline V CDR1 and CDR2: SGHDN, FVKESK. The trim removed 0 bases at V and 5 bases at J, leaving 7 bases unmatched. This CDR3 reads CASSQDLVRGNEQYF. In DNA, the CDR3 is TGTGCCAGCAGCCAAGATCTCGTCAGGGGGAACGAGCAGTACTTC.

This clonotype came up many times. The chain employs TRBV3-1 and TRBJ1-4; D unresolved. Germline V gene sequence: CDR1 LGHDT, CDR2 YNNKEL (reference sequence). There are 15 residues in the CDR3. V was shortened by 3 bases and J by 0 bases, with 8 bases between the two germline ends. In nucleotides, the CDR3 is TGTGCCAGCAGCCACGCACCTACAACTAATGAAAAACTGTTTTTT. Its protein is CASSHAPTTNEKLFF.

This clonotype was picked up many times. V gene TRBV7-9 combines with J gene TRBJ1-2; 7 bases agree with TRBD1. This CDR3 is 15 amino acids long. The germline gives CDR1 SEHNR, CDR2 FQNEAQ (reference sequence). The V and J ends lost 8 bases and 2 bases, in that order; junction bases with no gene match: 11. The CDR3 DNA is TGTGCCAGCTCCAGTCGGGACAGCAAAAACTATGGCTACACCTTC. Encoded protein: CASSSRDSKNYGYTF.

Many counts were recorded for this clonotype. In nucleotides, the CDR3 is TGTGCCAGCAGCTTAGGACAGGGAGGAGGTGGCTACACCTTC. Residues: CASSLGQGGGGYTF. The chain couples TRBV7-3 to TRBJ1-2; 8 nucleotides match TRBD1. V lost 2 bases and J lost 7; bases outside the gene matches: 6. This CDR3 has 14 residues. Germline V CDR1 and CDR2: SGHTA, FQGTGA.

This clonotype was detected ten times or more. V is TRBV15 and J is TRBJ2-3; TRBD1 aligns across 7 bases. The germline CDR1 and CDR2 sequences are LNHNV and YYDKDF (reference sequence). CDR3 length equals 18 residues. The ends lost 3 bases at V and 2 bases at J; junction bases unmatched: 14. CDR3 loop: CATSSYYDYRGPTDTQYF. The CDR3 DNA reads as TGTGCCACCAGCAGCTATTACGACTACAGGGGACCCACAGATACGCAGTATTTT.

This clonotype was recorded at least ten times. The chain has TRBV11-2 and TRBJ2-7, with 7 bases aligning to TRBD1. V lost 3 bases to trimming and J lost 2 bases; unmatched junction nucleotides: 10. CDR3 length: 16 amino acids. CDR1 is SGHAT and CDR2 is FQNNGV in the germline V gene. DNA for the CDR3: TGTGCCAGCAGCTTGGACAGGTCAACGCTGCCCTACGAGCAGTACTTC. Translated: CASSLDRSTLPYEQYF.

J is TRBJ2-7 and V is TRBV28; TRBD1 might be the D (6 bases). Germline assignment: CDR1 MDHEN and CDR2 SYDVKM. CDR3 length equals 15 residues. V lost 4 bases to trimming and J lost 5 bases, with 18 bases between them. The CDR3 region is CASSSGDNSIHEQYF. In DNA, the CDR3 is TGTGCCAGCAGTTCTGGGGACAATAGTATCCACGAGCAGTACTTC.

This clonotype rates as medium-sized. The V call is TRBV12-3 or TRBV12-4, the J call TRBJ2-1; D might be TRBD1 or TRBD2, each matching 6 bases. Trimming took 6 bases from V and 1 from J, leaving 13 bases between them. The CDR3 sequence is 15 residues long. The CDR3: CASSGRGPSYNEQFF. The CDR3 DNA is TGTGCCAGCAGCGGCCGGGGGCCTTCCTACAATGAGCAGTTCTTC.